Presented here are 6 T cell receptor beta chains from one specimen sequenced in a study of cytomegalovirus exposure and HLA in healthy donors. 60 Vbeta and 13 Jbeta primers were used in PCR. Sequencing was performed with immunoSEQ multiplex PCR; in TCRdb, only in-frame clones are kept and a portion is missing. The sample shows 150,000 to 200,000 clones, roughly three quarters of them seen only once. The sample consisted of PBMCs. These TCRs come from a woman in her 50s in good health and CMV-seronegative.

Of note for this clone: Other DNA sequences in the sample encode the same CDR3. The J gene is TRBJ1-1, the V gene TRBV20-1; unclear D gene. This CDR3 contains 11 residues. The V end lost 4 bases, the J end lost 4 bases, and 7 bases lay between the germline ends. Germline assignment: CDR1 DFQATT and CDR2 SNEGSKA (reference sequence). The CDR3, as DNA: TGCAGTGCTACCCGGGGCACTGAAGCTTTCTTT. As protein: CSATRGTEAFF.

This rearrangement joins TRBV19 to TRBJ2-6; TRBD1 might be the D (6 bases). V was shortened by 7 bases and J by 2 bases, with 21 bases between the two germline ends. CDR1 LNHDA and CDR2 SQIVND come from the germline V gene (reference sequence). The CDR3 extends over 18 amino acids. CDR3 nucleotide sequence: TGTGCCAGTACCGCCAGGGGAGTCATATTTGCTGGGGCCAACGTCCTGACTTTC. Amino acid sequence: CASTARGVIFAGANVLTF.

This chain joins TRBV27 and TRBJ1-3, with D perhaps TRBD1 (6 bases). Trimming left V 9 bases short and J 4 bases short, with 16 bases between. Germline V gene data show CDR1 as MNHEY and CDR2 as SMNVEV (reference sequence). The CDR3 sequence is 14 residues long. CDR3: CASAPSGVGNTIYF. CDR3 nucleotide sequence: TGTGCCAGTGCTCCCTCAGGGGTAGGAAACACCATATATTTT.

J is TRBJ2-7 and V is TRBV14; TRBD1 agrees at 9 bases. Looked up from germline, CDR1 is SGHDN and CDR2 is FVKESK. The CDR3 loop spans 14 amino acids. J was trimmed by 4 bases and V by 3 bases; bases with no gene match: 4. CDR3: CASSQWDRAYEQYF. The CDR3 DNA reads TGTGCCAGCAGCCAGTGGGACAGGGCTTACGAGCAGTACTTC.

The chain carries TRBV5-1 and TRBJ2-4; maybe TRBD2 (5 bases). Germline loops: CDR1 SGHRS, CDR2 YFSETQ. The CDR3 sequence is 14 residues long. Trimming took 0 bases from V and 5 from J, leaving 9 bases between them. This CDR3 is CASSLVLGENIQYF. CDR3 DNA sequence: TGCGCCAGCAGCTTGGTTCTCGGGGAAAACATTCAGTACTTC.

This clone occurred a few times. This chain links TRBV6-5 with TRBJ2-7; D is possibly TRBD2 (6 bases). From germline, CDR1 is MNHEY and CDR2 SVGAGI. V was cut by 3 bases and J by 7 bases, with 13 bases left in between. This CDR3 comprises 13 residues. The DNA for the CDR3 is TGTGCCAGCAGTTATGGGGGACTCGGGGAGCAGTACTTC. Residues: CASSYGGLGEQYF.